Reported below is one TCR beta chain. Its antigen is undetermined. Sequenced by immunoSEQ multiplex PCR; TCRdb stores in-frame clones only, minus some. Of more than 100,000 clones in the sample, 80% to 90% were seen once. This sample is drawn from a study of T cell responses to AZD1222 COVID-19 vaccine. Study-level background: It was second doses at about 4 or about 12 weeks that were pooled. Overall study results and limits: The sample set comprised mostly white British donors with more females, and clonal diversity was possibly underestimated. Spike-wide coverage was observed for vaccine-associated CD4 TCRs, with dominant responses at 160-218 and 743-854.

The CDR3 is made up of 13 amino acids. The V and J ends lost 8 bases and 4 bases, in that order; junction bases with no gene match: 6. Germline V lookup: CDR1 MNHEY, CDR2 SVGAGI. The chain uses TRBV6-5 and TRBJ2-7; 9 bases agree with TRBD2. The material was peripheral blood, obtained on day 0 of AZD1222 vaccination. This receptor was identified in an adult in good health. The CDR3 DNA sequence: TGTGCCAGCCGGGTAGCGGGGGAGTACGAGCAGTACTTC. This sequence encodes CASRVAGEYEQYF.